This entry lists 19 T cell receptor beta chains sequenced from one sample in a study of blood T cell repertoires in COVID-19. Libraries were prepared by immunoSEQ multiplex PCR; TCRdb keeps only in-frame clonotypes and omits some of them. The sample lists about 220,000 clones, 82% occurring once. The material sequenced was peripheral blood. The receptors come from a woman older than 75 with acute or convalescent COVID-19.

The V and J genes are TRBV2 and TRBJ1-4; TRBD1 aligns across 9 bases. The CDR3 loop spans 17 amino acids. CDR1 and CDR2 from the germline V gene are SNHLY and FYNNEI. V gave up 5 bases and J gave up 8 bases; unmatched junction bases: 15. The CDR3 sequence is CASSRARDRALMEKLFF. The DNA of the CDR3 is TGTGCCAGCAGTCGGGCCCGGGACAGGGCGCTGATGGAAAAACTGTTTTTT.

V is TRBV9 and J is TRBJ2-2, with unresolved D. The CDR3 runs 13 residues. The ends were cut back, 4 bases at V and 4 bases at J, with 8 bases in the middle. Germline CDR1 reads SGDLS; CDR2 reads YYNGEE. CDR3 bases: TGTGCCAGCAGCTCCCGCGGCACCGGGGAGCTGTTTTTT. Translating gives CASSSRGTGELFF.

This chain uses TRBV6-1 with TRBJ1-1; 11 bases align to TRBD1. This CDR3 is built from 16 residues. J lost 1 base, V lost 4 bases, and 5 bases had no gene match. Per the germline V gene, CDR1 is MNHNS and CDR2 is SASEGT. CDR3 in DNA: TGTGCCAGCAGTGGAGGACAGGGGGCTGCGAACACTGAAGCTTTCTTT. Protein: CASSGGQGAANTEAFF.

This sequence joins TRBV13 and TRBJ1-4; D is unresolved. Trimming shortened V by 2 bases and J by 0 bases, and 4 bases separated the two germline ends. The CDR3 is made up of 14 amino acids. The germline gives CDR1 PRHDT, CDR2 FYEKMQ (reference sequence). For the CDR3, the DNA is TGTGCCAGCAGCTTAAGAGCAACTAATGAAAAACTGTTTTTT. Its translation: CASSLRATNEKLFF.

The gene calls are TRBV7-9 and TRBJ1-1, with D possibly matching TRBD1 (5 bases). The germline V gene encodes CDR1 SEHNR and CDR2 FQNEAQ (reference sequence). The CDR3 runs to 16 residues. Trimming left V 1 base short and J 0 bases short, with 12 bases between. The CDR3 coding sequence is TGTGCCAGCAGCTTAGGGGGCCATGGGTTGAACACTGAAGCTTTCTTT. Its translation is CASSLGGHGLNTEAFF.

The rearrangement links TRBV15 to TRBJ2-5; 9 bases are shared with TRBD1. This CDR3 is built from 15 residues. The ends lost 4 bases at V and 5 bases at J; junction bases unmatched: 8. Germline loops: CDR1 LNHNV, CDR2 YYDKDF (reference sequence). This CDR3 reads CATSNRDRAKETQYF. CDR3 nucleotides: TGTGCCACCAGCAACCGGGACAGGGCGAAGGAGACCCAGTACTTC.

J is TRBJ1-3 and V is TRBV7-9; 9 positions match TRBD1. Germline V gives CDR1 SEHNR, CDR2 FQNEAQ (reference sequence). Losses at the gene ends were 6 bases for V and 0 bases for J; bases not matched to a gene: 6. CDR3 length: 16 residues. CDR3 region: CASRLGTGFSGNTIYF. The CDR3 DNA reads TGTGCCAGCAGACTGGGGACAGGGTTCTCTGGAAACACCATATATTTT.

The chain is built from TRBV5-8 and TRBJ2-5; the match to TRBD2 covers 8 bases. Germline values: CDR1 SGHTS, CDR2 YDEGEE. The CDR3 sequence is 14 residues long. V was clipped by 6 bases and J by 1 base; unmatched bases: 5. The CDR3 reads CASNPGGAQETQYF. DNA for the CDR3: TGTGCCAGCAACCCCGGGGGGGCCCAAGAGACCCAGTACTTC.

The V and J genes are TRBV6-1 and TRBJ1-1; no definite D call. In germline, CDR1 is MNHNS, CDR2 SASEGT. V was cut by 6 bases and J by 1 base, with 9 bases left in between. CDR3 size: 13 residues. The CDR3 DNA reads as TGTGCCAGCAGATTCACAGAGAACACTGAAGCTTTCTTT. This sequence encodes CASRFTENTEAFF.

The chain is built from TRBV14 and TRBJ2-1; D not resolved. Germline CDR1 and CDR2: SGHDN and FVKESK. V lost 4 bases and J lost 0, with 10 bases in between. CDR3 length equals 15 residues. CDR3 in amino acids: CASSPPGSSYNEQFF. The CDR3 DNA sequence: TGTGCCAGCAGCCCCCCGGGTAGCTCCTACAATGAGCAGTTCTTC.

The genes are TRBV5-5 and TRBJ1-4; 10 bases are a match to TRBD1. This CDR3 spans 17 amino acids. The V gene's germline CDR1 is SGHKS and CDR2 YYEKEE (reference sequence). The J segment lost 0 bases and the V segment lost 1 base, leaving 3 bases of the junction unmatched. The CDR3 bases are TGTGCCAGCAGCTTGATGGACAGGGGGACAACTAATGAAAAACTGTTTTTT. It specifies CASSLMDRGTTNEKLFF. Filled out from reference TRBV5-5 and TRBJ1-4, the complete variable domain reads DAGVTQSPTHLIKTRGQQVTLRCSPISGHKSVSWYQQVLGQGPQFIFQYYEKEERGRGNFPDRFSARQFPNYSSELNVNALLLGDSALYLCASSLMDRGTTNEKLFFGSGTQLSVL.

V and J are TRBV18 and TRBJ1-5, with 8 bases matching TRBD1. V lost 1 base, J lost 6 bases, and 11 bases stayed unmatched. Germline CDR1 reads KGHSH; CDR2 reads LQKENI. The CDR3 consists of 17 residues. This CDR3 reads CASSPLSHPTGAQPQHF. The CDR3 nucleotides are TGTGCCAGCTCACCACTGAGTCACCCGACAGGGGCTCAGCCCCAGCATTTT.

This chain connects TRBV15 to TRBJ1-2; a weak D match, TRBD1 (5 bases). Germline CDR1 and CDR2: LNHNV and YYDKDF (reference sequence). V was cut by 3 bases and J by 8 bases, with 16 bases left in between. The CDR3 is 14 amino acids. This CDR3 is CATSSERFRVGYTF. In DNA, the CDR3 is TGTGCCACCAGCAGCGAAAGATTCAGGGTAGGCTACACCTTC.

The chain combines TRBV19 with TRBJ2-3, with 8 bases fitting TRBD2. This CDR3 contains 15 residues. V was clipped by 5 bases and J by 6 bases; unmatched bases: 10. Germline V gene lookup returns CDR1 LNHDA and CDR2 SQIVND (reference sequence). The CDR3 DNA sequence: TGTGCCAGTAGTCTCGGACTAGCCGAGGGGGATACGCAGTATTTT. Encoded protein: CASSLGLAEGDTQYF.

V is TRBV6-2 or TRBV6-3 and J is TRBJ2-7; D call uncertain. The CDR3 is 16 residues long. Trimming shortened V by 4 bases and J by 2 bases, and 18 bases separated the two germline ends. Germline V CDR1 and CDR2: MNHEY, SVGEGT. The CDR3 loop reads CASSSPGQTRTYEQYF. The CDR3 coding sequence is TGTGCCAGCAGTTCCCCTGGTCAAACGAGGACCTACGAGCAGTACTTC.

This chain links TRBV19 with TRBJ2-2; TRBD2 might be the D (5 bases). Trimming took 7 bases from V and 6 from J, leaving 15 bases between them. This CDR3 comprises 14 residues. In germline, CDR1 is LNHDA, CDR2 SQIVND (reference sequence). The CDR3 sequence: CASNPTSLPGELFF. Written as DNA, the CDR3 is TGTGCCAGTAACCCTACTAGTTTGCCCGGGGAGCTGTTTTTT.

This rearrangement joins TRBV6-2 or TRBV6-3 to TRBJ2-1; TRBD2 agrees at 14 bases. V shed 6 bases, J shed 4 bases, and the junction held 2 bases outside the gene matches. From germline, CDR1 is MNHEY and CDR2 SVGEGT. The CDR3 loop spans 15 amino acids. This chain's CDR3 is CASSRLAGGYNEQFF. The CDR3 DNA is TGTGCCAGCAGCCGACTAGCGGGGGGGTACAATGAGCAGTTCTTC.

This sequence joins TRBV30 and TRBJ2-2, with a weak D call TRBD1 (7 bases). The CDR3 consists of 16 residues. Germline loops: CDR1 GTSNPN, CDR2 SVGIG (reference sequence). The germline V and J ends were trimmed by 0 bases and 4 bases, with 15 bases remaining between them. The CDR3 DNA reads TGTGCCTGGAGTGTTAGGCGGGGACAGAGCACCGGGGAGCTGTTTTTT. Encoded protein: CAWSVRRGQSTGELFF.

V gene TRBV24-1 combines with J gene TRBJ2-3, with 11 bases that match TRBD1. V shed 5 bases and J 6 bases; nucleotides not matched to a gene: 6. The germline V gene encodes CDR1 KGHDR and CDR2 SFDVKD. This CDR3 has 15 amino acids. CDR3 amino acids: CATSGTGGEKDTQYF. The CDR3 DNA reads TGTGCCACCAGTGGGACAGGGGGCGAGAAGGATACGCAGTATTTT.